The 26 T cell receptor beta chains in this list originate from one sample, sequenced in a study of blood T cell repertoires in COVID-19. Sequenced by immunoSEQ multiplex PCR; TCRdb stores in-frame clones only, minus some. The sample yields roughly 40,000 clones, 90% seen once. The sequenced sample was peripheral blood. All receptors derive from a man aged 50-59 years with active COVID-19.

The sample holds one count of this clone. The V gene is TRBV11-1, the J gene TRBJ2-7; 8 bases match TRBD1. Germline loops: CDR1 SGHAT, CDR2 FQDESV (reference sequence). The V segment lost 0 bases and the J segment 2 bases; nucleotides outside the gene matches: 3. The CDR3 totals 15 residues. CDR3 bases: TGTGCCAGCAGCTTAGCCACAGGGGGGCCCTACGAGCAGTACTTC. Protein sequence: CASSLATGGPYEQYF.

In its sample, this clone was seen a few times. The J gene is TRBJ2-3, the V gene TRBV18; the D is unclear. V lost 3 bases to trimming and J lost 0 bases, with 7 bases between them. The CDR3 has 14 residues. Germline CDR1 is KGHSH and CDR2 is LQKENI. Here the CDR3 reads CASSPYTSTDTQYF. The CDR3 region has the DNA TGTGCCAGCTCACCGTATACTAGCACAGATACGCAGTATTTT.

This clone was seen a few times. The chain links TRBV10-3 to TRBJ1-6; 8 positions agree with TRBD1. The CDR3 is 15 amino acids. V was pared by 6 bases and J by 6 bases, with 7 bases of the junction left unmatched. CDR1 and CDR2 from the germline V gene are ENHRY and SYGVKD. CDR3 residues: CAIRLQGDGNSPLHF. In DNA form, the CDR3 reads TGTGCCATCAGACTACAGGGGGATGGTAATTCACCCCTCCACTTT.

V gene TRBV2 combines with J gene TRBJ2-3; TRBD1 agrees at 7 bases. CDR1 is SNHLY, CDR2 FYNNEI, per germline. The CDR3 totals 14 residues. J gave up 0 bases and V 9 bases, and 6 bases lay outside the gene matches. The chain's CDR3 is CARAGTESTDTQYF. DNA for the CDR3: TGTGCCAGAGCCGGGACAGAGAGCACAGATACGCAGTATTTT.

This sequence joins TRBV3-1 (or the pseudogene TRBV3-2) and TRBJ1-5, with D tentatively TRBD1 (6 bases). Deletions cut 1 base from V and 4 bases from J, with 11 bases between. From germline, CDR1 is LGHDT and CDR2 YNNKEL (reference sequence). The CDR3 has 15 amino acids. Here the CDR3 reads CASSQGAGANQPQHF. The CDR3 nucleotides are TGTGCCAGCAGCCAAGGGGCGGGGGCGAATCAGCCCCAGCATTTT.

The chain uses TRBV11-2 and TRBJ2-5; TRBD1 might be the D (6 bases). CDR3 length: 14 residues. V shed 2 bases and J shed 1 base, with 8 bases lying between them. From germline, CDR1 is SGHAT and CDR2 FQNNGV. CDR3 in DNA: TGTGCCAGCAGCTTATTACAGGGCCAAGAGACCCAGTACTTC. This encodes CASSLLQGQETQYF.

The gene calls are TRBV7-9 and TRBJ1-2, with D unclear. V gave up 1 base and J gave up 4 bases, with 7 bases separating them. Germline values: CDR1 SEHNR, CDR2 FQNEAQ (reference sequence). CDR3 length equals 13 residues. The CDR3 sequence: CASSLEVSYGYTF. CDR3 in DNA: TGTGCCAGCAGCTTAGAAGTCAGCTATGGCTACACCTTC.

V and J are TRBV6-6 and TRBJ2-7, with a possible D match to TRBD1 (6 bases). V lost 7 bases, J lost 7 bases, and 20 bases lay in between. Germline loops: CDR1 MNHNY, CDR2 SVGAGI (reference sequence). The length of the CDR3 is 14 residues. The CDR3 loop reads CASTFRTVANEQYF. CDR3 nucleotide sequence: TGTGCCAGCACCTTTCGGACAGTAGCTAATGAGCAGTACTTC.

This rearrangement joins TRBV5-5 to TRBJ2-2; 7 bases map to TRBD1. The CDR3 consists of 15 residues. V lost 2 bases, J lost 3 bases, and 4 bases stayed unmatched. Germline-derived CDR1 and CDR2 are SGHKS and YYEKEE (reference sequence). The CDR3 loop is CASSFRDSHTGELFF. DNA of the CDR3: TGTGCCAGCAGCTTCCGGGACAGCCACACCGGGGAGCTGTTTTTT.

The table lists this clone with a count of one. The rearrangement links TRBV9 to TRBJ2-3, with 13 nucleotides matching TRBD2. With V trimmed by 4 bases and J by 2 bases, 4 bases remained unmatched. The germline CDR1 and CDR2 sequences are SGDLS and YYNGEE. The CDR3 runs 16 residues. CDR3 in DNA: TGTGCCAGCAGCATAACTAGCGGGGGGGCCACAGATACGCAGTATTTT. Amino acids: CASSITSGGATDTQYF. The complete variable domain, with remaining parts taken from reference TRBV9 and TRBJ2-3, reads DSGVTQTPKHLITATGQRVTLRCSPRSGDLSVYWYQQSLDQGLQFLIQYYNGEERAKGNILERFSAQQFPDLHSELNLSSLELGDSALYFCASSITSGGATDTQYFGPGTRLTVL.

CDR3 sequence (DNA): TGCGCCAGCAGCCCGGATGGCGGGACGACGAATGAGCAGTTCTTC. It yields the protein CASSPDGGTTNEQFF. The chain couples TRBV5-1 to TRBJ2-1, with D possibly being TRBD2 (6 bases). The germline V and J ends were trimmed by 4 bases and 7 bases, with 18 bases remaining between them. Germline V CDR1 and CDR2: SGHRS, YFSETQ. This CDR3 is 15 amino acids long.

The gene calls are TRBV27 and TRBJ1-6; 8 bases are a match to TRBD1. The junction had 5 bases not matched to a gene; V was cut back by 3 bases and J by 10 bases. CDR1 is MNHEY and CDR2 is SMNVEV in the germline V gene (reference sequence). This CDR3 is built from 14 residues. CDR3 protein: CASSFGTGQSPLHF. For the CDR3, the DNA is TGTGCCAGCAGTTTCGGGACAGGACAATCACCCCTCCACTTT.

The chain couples TRBV7-2 to TRBJ1-4; 7 bases fit TRBD1. Germline V gives CDR1 SGHTA, CDR2 FQGNSA. The trim removed 7 bases at V and 1 base at J, leaving 6 bases unmatched. This CDR3 is 15 amino acids long. The chain's CDR3 is CASTRQGGTNEKLFF. The DNA for the CDR3 is TGTGCCAGCACCCGACAGGGTGGAACTAATGAAAAACTGTTTTTT.

The chain combines TRBV27 with TRBJ1-6; 8 bases fit TRBD1. Germline-derived CDR1 and CDR2 are MNHEY and SMNVEV (reference sequence). The V gene end was trimmed by 2 bases and the J gene end by 10 bases; junction bases not matched to a gene: 10. This CDR3 has 16 residues. The CDR3 DNA reads as TGTGCCAGCAGTTTACAAGGACAGGGTGGCGGCTCACCCCTCCACTTT. Its protein product is CASSLQGQGGGSPLHF.

V gene TRBV19 combines with J gene TRBJ1-5; D possibly corresponds to TRBD1 (5 bases). Trimming took 2 bases from V and 4 from J, leaving 9 bases between them. Germline CDR1 LNHDA, CDR2 SQIVND (reference sequence). The CDR3 totals 14 residues. The CDR3 DNA reads as TGTGCCAGTAGTATAAGGACATATAATCAGCCCCAGCATTTT. Its translation is CASSIRTYNQPQHF.

The J gene is TRBJ2-5, the V gene TRBV9; 8 nucleotides align to TRBD2. With V trimmed by 0 bases and J by 2 bases, 9 bases remained unmatched. The length of the CDR3 is 17 residues. Looked up from germline, CDR1 is SGDLS and CDR2 is YYNGEE. The CDR3 loop is CASSVGASGSLQETQYF. The CDR3 DNA reads as TGTGCCAGCAGCGTAGGGGCTAGCGGGTCCCTACAAGAGACCCAGTACTTC.

CDR3 DNA sequence: TGTGCCAGCAGCGAGGCGATAACTAGCGGGGGATTATGGAGAGAGACCCAGTACTTC. Amino acids: CASSEAITSGGLWRETQYF. The chain uses TRBV7-9 and TRBJ2-5; 11 bases agree with TRBD2. V dropped 5 bases and J dropped 4; count of bases not matched to a gene: 18. From germline, CDR1 is SEHNR and CDR2 FQNEAQ (reference sequence). The CDR3 covers 19 residues.

On this clone: One junction end disagrees with the germline gene, perhaps due to a read error. CDR3 sequence: CASSLRSRTGARLSYNEQFF. The CDR3 DNA sequence: TGTGCTAGCAGCTTAAGGTCCCGGACAGGGGCACGACTCTCCTACAATGAGCAGTTCTTC. The chain is built from TRBV7-7 and TRBJ2-1; TRBD1 matches 9 bases. The CDR3 length is 20 residues. Looked up from germline, CDR1 is SSHAT and CDR2 is FNYEAQ (reference sequence).

The genes are TRBV19 and TRBJ2-5, with D tentatively TRBD2 (5 bases). V was cut by 3 bases and J by 3 bases, with 11 bases left in between. The CDR3 has 14 amino acids. CDR1 LNHDA and CDR2 SQIVND come from the germline V gene (reference sequence). The CDR3 nucleotides are TGTGCCAGTAGTATCTGGCCCGGGGAAGAGACCCAGTACTTC. This encodes CASSIWPGEETQYF.

The chain links TRBV18 to TRBJ1-1; weak D call: TRBD1 (5 bases). This CDR3 has 17 amino acids. Looked up from germline, CDR1 is KGHSH and CDR2 is LQKENI. The V and J ends lost 2 bases and 6 bases respectively, with 22 bases between them. CDR3 DNA: TGTGCCAGCTCACCAAGGTCGGACACCTGGGGTTTGTCTGAAGCTTTCTTT. This encodes CASSPRSDTWGLSEAFF.

The gene calls are TRBV24-1 and TRBJ2-3; D is possibly TRBD1 (6 bases). The CDR3 contains 17 residues. Germline CDR1 and CDR2: KGHDR and SFDVKD. Trimming cost V 4 bases and J 3 bases, with 19 bases left between them. CDR3 sequence (DNA): TGTGCCACCAGTGAACCAACAGGGACCTTGAGGACAGATACGCAGTATTTT. This sequence encodes CATSEPTGTLRTDTQYF.

The chain is built from TRBV3-1 (or the pseudogene TRBV3-2) and TRBJ2-7; D not resolved. The length of the CDR3 is 12 residues. V was pared by 1 base and J by 7 bases, with 8 bases between. Germline V gives CDR1 LGHDT, CDR2 YNNKEL (reference sequence). The CDR3 loop reads CASSQVSGEQYF. CDR3 DNA sequence: TGTGCCAGCAGCCAAGTGTCCGGGGAGCAGTACTTC.

The V call is TRBV6-2 or TRBV6-3, the J call TRBJ2-1; TRBD1 aligns across 10 bases. Unmatched junction bases numbered 0, after V lost 2 bases and J lost 2 bases. Germline V gene lookup returns CDR1 MNHEY and CDR2 SVGEGT. The CDR3 has 15 amino acids. The CDR3 sequence is CASSYGTGAYNEQFF. The CDR3 DNA reads as TGTGCCAGCAGTTACGGGACAGGGGCCTACAATGAGCAGTTCTTC.

The chain couples TRBV6-2 or TRBV6-3 to TRBJ2-1; 8 bases line up with TRBD1. The J segment lost 3 bases and the V segment lost 0 bases, leaving 7 bases of the junction unmatched. The CDR3 has 17 residues. CDR1 and CDR2 (germline): MNHEY, SVGEGT. The CDR3 here is CASSYSEQGANYNEQFF. The CDR3 DNA reads TGTGCCAGCAGTTACTCCGAGCAGGGGGCGAACTACAATGAGCAGTTCTTC.

The chain employs TRBV19 and TRBJ2-6; tentative D call: TRBD1 (5 bases). CDR1 and CDR2 (germline): LNHDA, SQIVND (reference sequence). Deletions cut 10 bases from V and 0 bases from J, with 10 bases between. This CDR3 contains 14 residues. For the CDR3, the DNA is TGTGCCACTACAGGAATCTCTGGGGCCAACGTCCTGACTTTC. This sequence encodes CATTGISGANVLTF.

This chain joins TRBV29-1 and TRBJ2-5; 11 nucleotides align to TRBD2. Per the germline V gene, CDR1 is SQVTM and CDR2 is ANQGSEA. The CDR3 runs to 15 residues. The V and J ends lost 2 bases and 4 bases, in that order; junction bases with no gene match: 6. The CDR3 sequence: CSVERLAGGRETQYF. The CDR3 DNA reads TGCAGCGTTGAACGGCTAGCGGGGGGCCGAGAGACCCAGTACTTC.